This TCR beta chain was obtained from a study of blood T cell repertoires in COVID-19. Study information: Specimens from acute and convalescent COVID-19 originated in the United States, Italy and Spain. Sources were T cells, B-cell-depleted T cells, or PBMCs; the material itself was cDNA or gDNA.

Enrolment of Seattle patients took place during active infection, and they were followed longitudinally. The V segment lost 6 bases and the J segment 1 base; nucleotides outside the gene matches: 5. Germline V CDR1 and CDR2: MNHEY, SVGAGI. The CDR3 length is 14 residues. This table comes from immunoSEQ multiplex PCR, and its TCRdb copy is limited to in-frame clones, with some not included. The sample consists of 250,000 to 300,000 clones, around nine tenths of them appearing once. The TCR originated in a woman in her 30s with COVID-19, enrolled during active disease. This chain links TRBV6-5 with TRBJ1-1; 7 nucleotides match TRBD1. Material for sequencing was peripheral blood. In DNA form, the CDR3 reads TGTGCCAGCAGCAAGACAGGGAGGAACACTGAAGCTTTCTTT. It codes for CASSKTGRNTEAFF.